The sample holds a few counts of the clone carrying this T cell receptor (beta chain). Its specificity is not known. The sample originates from a study of T cells after yellow fever vaccination. Overall study findings and caveats: Clones that expanded after primary vaccination mostly reappeared after the booster (just over 95% CD4, 80% to 90% CD8).

TCR cDNA, made by 5'RACE template switching, carried an added universal primer site and UMIs. TCRdb itself ran the 5' RACE reads through MiXCR, one entry per CDR3 protein. Among some 320,000 distinct CDR3 sequences listed, approximately 4.3% were seen once. The clonotype originates from a man between 18 and 29 years old who received the YFV17D yellow fever vaccine. This sample comprised PBMCs, obtained 15 days after the yellow fever booster vaccination.

DNA for the CDR3: TGTGCCAGCAGTCTCCCCAGGGCTGCTAATGAAAAACTGTTTTTT. Translated, it gives CASSLPRAANEKLFF. The chain recombines TRBV25-1 with TRBJ1-4; D may be TRBD1 (5 bases). The germline V gene has CDR1 MGHDK and CDR2 SYGVNS. The V and J ends lost 5 bases and 3 bases respectively, with 13 bases between them. CDR3 length: 15 residues.